The source of this TCR beta chain is a study of CD8 T cells in Susac syndrome. Germline-derived CDR1 and CDR2 are SGHDN and FVKESK. This CDR3 region has 14 residues. V lost 6 bases to trimming and J lost 2 bases, with 13 bases between them. The RNA, about 0.45 to 1 ug, was put through reverse transcription using random hexamers. TCRdb re-derived calls from the immunoSEQ multiplex PCR reads in MiXCR, one entry per CDR3 protein. There are 95,000 or so distinct CDR3 sequences in the sample; around 93% occur only once, and 0.25% to 0.4% lies in the top ten. Sequenced sample: CD8+ T cells from PBMCs. This chain uses TRBV14 with TRBJ2-5; D might be TRBD1 (5 bases). This clonotype was sampled from a human donor in good health. Written as DNA, the CDR3 is TGTGCCAGCAGTCTCGGACACTCGCAAGAGACCCAGTACTTC. This codes for CASSLGHSQETQYF.